What follows are 4 T cell receptor beta chains derived from one specimen sequenced in a study of blood T cells in healthy people across ages. A second PCR, run for about 6 to 11 cycles, used a sample-barcoded 5' primer plus a J-beta primer mix. TCRdb re-derived calls from the 5' RACE reads in MiXCR, one entry per CDR3 protein. The repertoire holds hundreds of thousands of distinct CDR3 sequences, with around 41% as singletons. Specimen: blood. Every receptor here comes from a man aged 80 or over in good health.

The chain's CDR3 is CASSLPGQGAYGTEAFF. The DNA for the CDR3 is TGTGCCAGCAGTTTACCAGGACAGGGGGCATATGGCACTGAAGCTTTCTTT. This chain connects TRBV28 to TRBJ1-1; 11 nucleotides align to TRBD1. Germline V gene data show CDR1 as MDHEN and CDR2 as SYDVKM. This CDR3 has 17 amino acids. Losses at the gene ends were 2 bases for V and 4 bases for J; bases not matched to a gene: 9.

The V call is TRBV3-1, the J call TRBJ2-2; no reliable D call. The CDR3 contains 13 residues. Germline V gene sequence: CDR1 LGHDT, CDR2 YNNKEL (reference sequence). V was cut by 2 bases and J by 6 bases, with 7 bases left in between. CDR3 amino acids: CASSQSRAGELFF. CDR3 bases: TGTGCCAGCAGCCAAAGCCGCGCCGGGGAGCTGTTTTTT.

In this sample, this clonotype turned up a few times. The J gene is TRBJ2-1, the V gene TRBV7-2; no definite D call. Near its end, the DNA agrees better with TRBJ2-7, so the J call may be wrong. The CDR3 is 15 residues long. CDR1 is SGHTA, CDR2 FQGNSA, per germline. Written as DNA, the CDR3 is TGTGCCAGCAGCTTAGTCGCCAGATCCTACAATGAGCAGTACTTC. This sequence encodes CASSLVARSYNEQYF.

This clonotype has more than one count but fewer than ten. The genes are TRBV3-1 and TRBJ2-5; possible D gene TRBD2, 6 bases. CDR1 and CDR2 from the germline V gene are LGHDT and YNNKEL (reference sequence). The CDR3 totals 13 residues. The germline V and J ends were trimmed by 6 bases and 4 bases, with 12 bases remaining between them. CDR3 protein: CASRVGGVETQYF. In nucleotides, the CDR3 is TGTGCCAGCAGGGTCGGCGGGGTAGAGACCCAGTACTTC.